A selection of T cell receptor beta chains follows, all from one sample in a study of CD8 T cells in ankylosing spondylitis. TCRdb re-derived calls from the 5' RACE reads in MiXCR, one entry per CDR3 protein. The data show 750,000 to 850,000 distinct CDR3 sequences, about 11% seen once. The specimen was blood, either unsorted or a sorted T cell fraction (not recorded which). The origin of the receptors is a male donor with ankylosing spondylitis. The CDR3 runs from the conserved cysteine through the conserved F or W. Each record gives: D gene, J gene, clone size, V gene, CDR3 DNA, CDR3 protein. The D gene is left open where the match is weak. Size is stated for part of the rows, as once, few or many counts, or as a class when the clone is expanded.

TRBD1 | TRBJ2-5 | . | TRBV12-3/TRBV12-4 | TGTGCCAGCAGTCCCTGGACAGGGTTGGAGACCCAGTACTTC | CASSPWTGLETQYF
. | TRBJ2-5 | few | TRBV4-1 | TGCGCCAGCAGCCACAACGGGGCCCAAGAGACCCAGTACTTC | CASSHNGAQETQYF
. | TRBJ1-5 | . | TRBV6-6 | TGTGCCACCCTGACCGCAGTGGGTCAGCCCCAGCATTTT | CATLTAVGQPQHF
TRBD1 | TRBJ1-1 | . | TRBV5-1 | TGCGCCAGCAGCTCCGGGACAGTCGGGAGCGCTGAAGCTTTCTTT | CASSSGTVGSAEAFF
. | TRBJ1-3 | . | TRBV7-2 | TGTGCCAGCAGCTTAGTACCCTCTGGAAACACCATATATTTT | CASSLVPSGNTIYF
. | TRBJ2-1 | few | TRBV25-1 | TGTGCCAGCCAATATAGCGGATGGTACAATGAGCAGTTCTTC | CASQYSGWYNEQFF
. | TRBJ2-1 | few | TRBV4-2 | TGTGCCAGCAGCCCAGGACGTCTCCCGGTTCTCTCCTACAATGAGCAGTTCTTC | CASSPGRLPVLSYNEQFF
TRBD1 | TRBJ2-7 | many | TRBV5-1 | TGTGCCAGCAGCTTAGGGCAGGGGGCTTACGAGCAGTACTTC | CASSLGQGAYEQYF
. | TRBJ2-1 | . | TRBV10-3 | TGTGCCATCAGTGATGTCTACGATGAGGAGCAGTTCTTC | CAISDVYDEEQFF
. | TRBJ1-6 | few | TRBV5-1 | TGCGCCAGCAGCTCCCGCCCTCAAACCTCCTATAATTCACCCCTCCACTTT | CASSSRPQTSYNSPLHF
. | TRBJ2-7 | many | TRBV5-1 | TGCGCCAGCAGTCCCTCGACAGTCTCCTACGAGCAGTACTTC | CASSPSTVSYEQYF
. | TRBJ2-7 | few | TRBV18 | TGTGCCAGCTCACCGGATGGTGGTGAGCCGTACTTC | CASSPDGGEPYF
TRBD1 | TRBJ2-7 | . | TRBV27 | TGTGCCAGCGTAGACAGGGGTTTTTCCTACGAGCAGTACTTC | CASVDRGFSYEQYF
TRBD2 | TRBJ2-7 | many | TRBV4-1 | TGCGCCAGCAGCCAACCACTAGCGGAGACCTACGAGCAGTACTTC | CASSQPLAETYEQYF
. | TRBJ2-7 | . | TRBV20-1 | TGCAGTGCTAGGAGTCGGGGGGAGCAGTACTTC | CSARSRGEQYF
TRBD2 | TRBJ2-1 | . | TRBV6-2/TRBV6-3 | TGTGCCAGCAGTTCGGGACTAGCGGGGAACTACAATGAGCAGTTCTTC | CASSSGLAGNYNEQFF
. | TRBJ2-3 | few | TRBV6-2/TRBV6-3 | TGTGCCAGCAGAACCTCATCGGGGAGAATGGCAGATACGCAGTATTTT | CASRTSSGRMADTQYF
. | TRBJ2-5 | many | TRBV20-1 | TGCAGTGCTAGCTCCCAAGAGACCCAGTACTTC | CSASSQETQYF